The T cell receptor (beta chain) described here comes from a study of shared clonotypes between healthy human individuals. Study-level information: Three plates were used per donor for CD4 naive, three for CD4 memory, two for CD8 naive and one for CD8 memory.

Losses at the gene ends were 3 bases for V and 0 bases for J; bases not matched to a gene: 11. From germline, CDR1 is LNHDA and CDR2 SQIVND (reference sequence). The CDR3 runs 18 residues. Clones were sequenced by immunoSEQ multiplex PCR, and TCRdb holds only the in-frame ones, with some missing. The sample records about 2.5 million clones, less than 95% being singletons. Caucasian adults living in Nashville, Tennessee, provided all samples. Sequencing was performed on naive CD4+ T cells from PBMCs. Documented subset: CD45RA+ positively selected. The TCR comes from a man between 18 and 29 years old in good health. Some clones in this sample may be carry-over from other donors' samples. The chain combines TRBV19 with TRBJ2-1; TRBD1 aligns across 7 bases. The CDR3 loop reads CASSMFRAGGRSYNEQFF. Here the CDR3 DNA reads TGTGCCAGTAGTATGTTTAGGGCAGGGGGACGCTCCTACAATGAGCAGTTCTTC.